The present T cell receptor (beta chain) was sequenced within a study of high-grade serous ovarian cancer treatment subgroups. CDR3 length: 14 residues. Trimming pared 2 bases from V and 8 bases from J, leaving 13 bases between. Germline CDR1 reads LNHDA; CDR2 reads SQIVND (reference sequence). Tumor tissue was taken before any definitive surgery or chemotherapy was given. This table comes from immunoSEQ multiplex PCR, and its TCRdb copy is limited to in-frame clones, with some not included. The sample carries 18,000 or so clones, around 72% recorded once. The specimen was tumor tissue. This TCR derives from a human donor with high-grade serous ovarian cancer. The chain has TRBV19 and TRBJ1-3, with D tentatively TRBD1 (5 bases). CDR3 sequence reads: CASSIPGREDTIYF. The CDR3 bases are TGTGCCAGTAGTATACCAGGGAGAGAGGACACCATATATTTT.